This T cell receptor (beta chain) was retrieved from a study of T cell changes during pregnancy in multiple sclerosis. V lost 1 base and J lost 6, with 15 bases in between. The CDR3 loop spans 16 amino acids. The germline V gene encodes CDR1 SNHLY and CDR2 FYNNEI. This clone has a single count. Here immunoSEQ multiplex PCR was the method, and the copy in TCRdb shows in-frame clones only, minus some. Of approximately 90,000 clones detected, about 93% appear once; the ten largest clones hold approximately 0.84%. The sequence was obtained from a female donor with multiple sclerosis, enrolled in a pregnancy study. Sequencing used peripheral blood, obtained in the third trimester of pregnancy. The chain couples TRBV2 to TRBJ2-2; a weak D match, TRBD2 (5 bases). This CDR3 reads CASSEVKTSIAGELFF. The CDR3 DNA sequence: TGTGCCAGCAGTGAAGTGAAAACTAGTATTGCCGGGGAGCTGTTTTTT.